A single sample is the source of the 16 T cell receptor beta chains below, sequenced in a study of T cell changes during pregnancy in multiple sclerosis. Produced via immunoSEQ multiplex PCR; TCRdb's table is partial and in-frame only. The data contain tens of thousands of clones, around 94% of them singletons. The sample here was CD8+ T cells from peripheral blood mononuclear cells, taken after pregnancy. Source of these receptors: a female donor with multiple sclerosis, enrolled in a pregnancy study.

The J gene is TRBJ2-2, the V gene TRBV27; maybe TRBD2 (6 bases). Germline CDR1 and CDR2: MNHEY and SMNVEV (reference sequence). The CDR3 is made up of 14 amino acids. Between the trimmed V and J ends, which lost 6 bases and 0 bases, there was a span of 8 bases. CDR3 residues: CASSPSANTGELFF. The CDR3 nucleotides read TGTGCCAGCAGCCCTAGCGCGAACACCGGGGAGCTGTTTTTT.

J is TRBJ1-2 and V is TRBV27; the match to TRBD1 covers 7 bases. CDR3 length equals 14 residues. CDR1 and CDR2 (germline): MNHEY, SMNVEV (reference sequence). The ends lost 3 bases at V and 8 bases at J; junction bases unmatched: 9. CDR3 amino acids: CASSFSGGFEGYTF. DNA of the CDR3: TGTGCCAGCAGTTTCTCAGGGGGATTCGAGGGCTACACCTTC.

Only one count was recorded for this clone. V gene TRBV9 combines with J gene TRBJ2-2; D perhaps matches TRBD2 (6 bases). V gave up 1 base and J gave up 0 bases, with 10 bases separating them. Germline loops: CDR1 SGDLS, CDR2 YYNGEE. The CDR3 runs 16 residues. In DNA form, the CDR3 reads TGTGCCAGCAGCGTAAGCCGGGAGTCGAACACCGGGGAGCTGTTTTTT. Amino acid sequence: CASSVSRESNTGELFF.

The chain recombines TRBV30 with TRBJ2-7, with D maybe TRBD2 (5 bases). V dropped 1 base and J dropped 3 bases, with 10 bases sitting between them. This CDR3 has 13 amino acids. CDR1 GTSNPN and CDR2 SVGIG come from the germline V gene (reference sequence). The CDR3 is CAWSEGAGYEQYF. The CDR3 DNA follows: TGTGCCTGGAGTGAGGGAGCCGGCTACGAGCAGTACTTC.

The chain combines TRBV7-2 with TRBJ1-2; 7 bases map to TRBD1. CDR1 is SGHTA, CDR2 FQGNSA, per germline. CDR3 size: 16 residues. Trimming cost V 3 bases and J 8 bases; bases outside gene matches: 15. CDR3 sequence (DNA): TGTGCCAGCAGCTTTTCCCTCTTGCAGGGGGTAGACGGCTACACCTTC. Translated: CASSFSLLQGVDGYTF.

CDR3 region: CASSETRLGYNEQFF. DNA of the CDR3: TGTGCCAGCAGTGAGACTAGGCTGGGGTACAATGAGCAGTTCTTC. The chain joins TRBV2 to TRBJ2-1; D perhaps matches TRBD2 (6 bases). The CDR3 totals 15 residues. Per the germline V gene, CDR1 is SNHLY and CDR2 is FYNNEI. V lost 3 bases and J lost 4, with 13 bases in between.

This clone was seen a single time. J is TRBJ2-7 and V is TRBV28, with D maybe TRBD1 (6 bases). The CDR3 length is 15 residues. V was shortened by 2 bases and J by 3 bases, with 14 bases between the two germline ends. Germline CDR1 reads MDHEN; CDR2 reads SYDVKM. CDR3 sequence: CASSLVRGRLYEQYF. The CDR3 nucleotides are TGTGCCAGCAGTTTAGTCAGGGGACGGCTCTACGAGCAGTACTTC. The whole variable domain, remainder taken from reference TRBV28 and TRBJ2-7, is DVKVTQSSRYLVKRTGEKVFLECVQDMDHENMFWYRQDPGLGLRLIYFSYDVKMKEKGDIPEGYSVSREKKERFSLILESASTNQTSMYLCASSLVRGRLYEQYFGPGTRLTVT.

This chain joins TRBV10-2 and TRBJ2-1; possibly TRBD2 for D (5 bases). This CDR3 spans 14 amino acids. Germline CDR1 and CDR2: WSHSY and SAAADI. Trimming removed 6 bases at V and 8 bases at J, with 17 bases between. The CDR3 DNA is TGCGCCAGCAGCTTGGGCCAGCGGAGCTATGAGCAGTTCTTC. This translates into CASSLGQRSYEQFF.

This clone has just one count. The chain couples TRBV4-1 to TRBJ1-2, with D perhaps matching TRBD1 (5 bases). Trimming removed 3 bases at V and 4 bases at J, with 15 bases between. CDR3 size: 15 residues. Germline assignment: CDR1 MGHRA and CDR2 YSYEKL. This CDR3 is CASSHMQGAGYGYTF. DNA of the CDR3: TGCGCCAGCAGCCATATGCAGGGCGCAGGCTATGGCTACACCTTC.

This chain connects TRBV19 to TRBJ1-1; D perhaps matches TRBD1 (5 bases). Germline loops: CDR1 LNHDA, CDR2 SQIVND (reference sequence). Trimming removed 1 base at V and 5 bases at J, with 14 bases between. CDR3 length: 15 amino acids. The CDR3, as DNA: TGTGCCAGTAGTATAGGCAGGGCCGGTGGTACTGAAGCTTTCTTT. This codes for CASSIGRAGGTEAFF.

The rearrangement uses TRBV6-5 and TRBJ2-2; TRBD2 matches 7 bases. This CDR3 spans 14 amino acids. CDR1 is MNHEY, CDR2 SVGAGI, per germline. V trimming: 7 bases; J trimming: 4 bases; junction bases outside the gene matches: 6. The CDR3 sequence: CASTQGGGTGELFF. The CDR3 coding sequence is TGTGCCAGCACCCAAGGCGGGGGCACCGGGGAGCTGTTTTTT.

This chain connects TRBV19 to TRBJ1-1; the D gene is possibly TRBD1 (5 bases). Trimming left V 5 bases short and J 6 bases short, with 13 bases between. The CDR3 covers 13 residues. The germline V gene has CDR1 LNHDA and CDR2 SQIVND (reference sequence). The CDR3 DNA is TGTGCCAGTAGTTTGGGACTTCACGCTGAAGCTTTCTTT. Amino acids: CASSLGLHAEAFF.

The chain joins TRBV18 to TRBJ2-2, with 8 bases that match TRBD2. V gave up 3 bases and J gave up 7 bases; unmatched junction bases: 10. The germline gives CDR1 KGHSH, CDR2 LQKENI. The CDR3 loop spans 16 amino acids. CDR3 residues: CASSPRAAGVHGELFF. The CDR3 region has the DNA TGTGCCAGCTCACCCAGGGCAGCGGGAGTACACGGGGAGCTGTTTTTT.

J is TRBJ2-1 and V is TRBV7-2; D possibly corresponds to TRBD1 (6 bases). The CDR3 is 14 residues long. Germline assignment: CDR1 SGHTA and CDR2 FQGNSA. V lost 8 bases to trimming and J lost 4 bases, with 15 bases between them. CDR3 region: CASGGQHLYNEQFF. The CDR3 DNA follows: TGTGCCAGCGGCGGACAGCACCTTTACAATGAGCAGTTCTTC.

This clone was recorded once. The chain's CDR3 is CASSSDYYGYTF. CDR3 bases: TGCGCCAGCAGCTCGGACTACTATGGCTACACCTTC. The chain links TRBV5-1 to TRBJ1-2, with unresolved D. The CDR3 is 12 amino acids. CDR1 SGHRS and CDR2 YFSETQ come from the germline V gene. Deletions cut 3 bases from V and 3 bases from J, with 6 bases between.

Comment on this clone: The identical CDR3 is also encoded by other nucleotide sequences in the sample. The rearrangement uses TRBV27 and TRBJ2-5; weak D call: TRBD2 (6 bases). Trimming removed 1 base at V and 2 bases at J, with 8 bases between. This CDR3 has 14 amino acids. Looked up from germline, CDR1 is MNHEY and CDR2 is SMNVEV (reference sequence). The CDR3 reads CASSLYGGQETQYF. The CDR3 DNA sequence: TGTGCCAGCAGTTTATATGGGGGGCAAGAGACCCAGTACTTC.